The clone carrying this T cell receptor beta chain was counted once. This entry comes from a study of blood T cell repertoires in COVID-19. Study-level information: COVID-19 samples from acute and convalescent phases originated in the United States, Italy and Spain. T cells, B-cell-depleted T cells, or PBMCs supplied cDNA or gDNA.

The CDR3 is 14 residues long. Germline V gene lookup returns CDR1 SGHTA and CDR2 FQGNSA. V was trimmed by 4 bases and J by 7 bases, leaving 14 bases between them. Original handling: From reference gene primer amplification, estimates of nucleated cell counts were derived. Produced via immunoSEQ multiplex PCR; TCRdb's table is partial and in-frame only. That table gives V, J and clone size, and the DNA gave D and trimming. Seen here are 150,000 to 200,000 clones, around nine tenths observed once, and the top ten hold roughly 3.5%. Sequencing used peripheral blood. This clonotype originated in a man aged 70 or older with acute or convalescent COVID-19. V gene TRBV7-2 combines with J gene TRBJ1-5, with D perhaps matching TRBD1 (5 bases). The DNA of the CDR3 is TGTGCCAGCAGCTCGGGTGGGGCAGGGCAGCCCCAGCATTTT. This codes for CASSSGGAGQPQHF.